These 24 T cell receptor beta chains were sequenced from one sample in a study of technical replicates of blood from several donors. TCRdb keeps only in-frame clones here, not all; method: immunoSEQ multiplex PCR. The table has about 56,000 clones, 90% to 95% seen once. Sequenced sample: PBMCs. Receptors were obtained from a human donor in good health. Some clones in this sample may be carry-over from other donors' samples.

This clone was detected a few times. The V call is TRBV6-4, the J call TRBJ2-1, with D possibly being TRBD1 (6 bases). The CDR3 loop spans 14 amino acids. Germline V lookup: CDR1 MRHNA, CDR2 SNTAGT. The ends were cut back, 3 bases at V and 9 bases at J, with 15 bases in the middle. CDR3 bases: TGTGCCAGCAGTGAGGGGGCTAGCACCAGTGAGCAGTTCTTC. Amino acid sequence: CASSEGASTSEQFF.

The V call is TRBV16, the J call TRBJ1-2; a possible D gene is TRBD1 (6 bases). The CDR3 length is 13 residues. V lost 4 bases and J 3 bases, leaving 9 bases between the germline ends. Germline CDR1 and CDR2: KGHSY and FQNENV. The CDR3 spells CASSLQGDYGYTF. The CDR3 DNA reads TGTGCCAGCAGCCTACAGGGCGACTATGGCTACACCTTC. Full variable domain (missing parts from reference TRBV16 and TRBJ1-2): GEEVAQTPKHLVRGEGQKAKLYCAPIKGHSYVFWYQQVLKNEFKFLISFQNENVFDETGMPKERFSAKCLPNSPCSLEIQATKLEDSAVYFCASSLQGDYGYTFGSGTRLTVV.

The chain carries TRBV11-2 and TRBJ2-4; TRBD2 agrees at 13 bases. This CDR3 comprises 18 residues. Looked up from germline, CDR1 is SGHAT and CDR2 is FQNNGV. V was clipped by 5 bases and J by 1 base; unmatched bases: 8. DNA for the CDR3: TGTGCCAGCAGCCCTAGGACTAGCGGGGGATGGGCCAAAAACATTCAGTACTTC. Translated: CASSPRTSGGWAKNIQYF.

This chain links TRBV18 with TRBJ2-3, with 8 bases identical to TRBD2. The CDR3 is 17 residues long. V lost 2 bases, J lost 0 bases, and 7 bases stayed unmatched. The germline CDR1 and CDR2 sequences are KGHSH and LQKENI. CDR3 sequence: CASSPGRSGGSTDTQYF. The DNA for the CDR3 is TGTGCCAGCTCACCAGGAAGGAGCGGGGGAAGCACAGATACGCAGTATTTT.

The chain's CDR3 is CASSLPTGGEETQYF. The DNA of the CDR3 is TGTGCCAGCAGCTTACCGACAGGGGGCGAAGAGACCCAGTACTTC. The chain has TRBV7-9 and TRBJ2-5, with 10 bases aligning to TRBD1. CDR1 and CDR2 from the germline V gene are SEHNR and FQNEAQ (reference sequence). V was pared by 2 bases and J by 3 bases, with 3 bases of the junction left unmatched. This CDR3 has 15 residues.

The genes are TRBV5-1 and TRBJ2-1; D unresolved. Looked up from germline, CDR1 is SGHRS and CDR2 is YFSETQ. Deletions cut 1 base from V and 9 bases from J, with 8 bases between. The CDR3 consists of 12 residues. CDR3 amino acids: CASSLYPGEQFF. The CDR3 DNA is TGCGCCAGCAGCTTGTACCCGGGTGAGCAGTTCTTC.

CDR3 sequence reads: CASSPDRYEQFF. The CDR3 DNA is TGTGCCAGCAGCCCCGACAGGTATGAGCAGTTCTTC. The gene calls are TRBV7-2 and TRBJ2-1; TRBD1 might be the D (6 bases). Germline V gene lookup returns CDR1 SGHTA and CDR2 FQGNSA. The CDR3 has 12 amino acids. V lost 5 bases and J 8 bases, leaving 10 bases between the germline ends.

CDR3 DNA sequence: TGTGCCTGGGCACCCATACATAACTATGGCTACACCTTC. Encoded protein: CAWAPIHNYGYTF. V and J are TRBV30 and TRBJ1-2, with D unresolved. The CDR3 runs 13 residues. Germline CDR1 GTSNPN, CDR2 SVGIG (reference sequence). The germline V and J ends were trimmed by 5 bases and 1 base, with 11 bases remaining between them.

The chain employs TRBV21-1 and TRBJ1-5. TRBV21-1 has pseudogene status. The length of the CDR3 is 18 residues. The chain's CDR3 is CASSKALLWDYDNQPQHF. The CDR3 nucleotides are TGTGCCAGCAGCAAAGCGCTTTTGTGGGACTATGACAATCAGCCCCAGCATTTT.

The chain carries TRBV7-2 and TRBJ1-2, with a weak D call TRBD1 (6 bases). The CDR3 has 12 amino acids. The V gene's germline CDR1 is SGHTA and CDR2 FQGNSA. Between the trimmed V and J ends, which lost 7 bases and 4 bases, there was a span of 10 bases. Here the CDR3 DNA reads TGTGCCAGCACCAAGGGGGTCTATGGCTACACCTTC. Its protein is CASTKGVYGYTF.

This clone was seen a few times. The chain employs TRBV9 and TRBJ2-5, with TRBD1 matching 9 bases. CDR1 and CDR2 from the germline V gene are SGDLS and YYNGEE. This CDR3 spans 16 amino acids. J lost 5 bases, V lost 0 bases, and 8 bases had no gene match. The CDR3 spells CASSVEGQGFEETQYF. The CDR3 coding sequence is TGTGCCAGCAGCGTAGAGGGACAGGGATTCGAGGAGACCCAGTACTTC.

The rearrangement uses TRBV9 and TRBJ2-2; TRBD1 aligns across 8 bases. The CDR3 consists of 17 residues. Germline V gene sequence: CDR1 SGDLS, CDR2 YYNGEE. V gave up 3 bases and J gave up 3 bases; unmatched junction bases: 10. This CDR3 reads CASSASGQGGYTGELFF. The CDR3 region has the DNA TGTGCCAGCAGCGCCTCCGGACAGGGCGGTTACACCGGGGAGCTGTTTTTT.

V and J are TRBV5-1 and TRBJ2-1; TRBD2 agrees at 7 bases. CDR3 size: 16 residues. The V segment lost 1 base and the J segment 0 bases; nucleotides outside the gene matches: 4. Per germline, CDR1 SGHRS and CDR2 YFSETQ. CDR3 DNA sequence: TGCGCCAGCAGCTTGAGGCCTAGCGGCTCCTACAATGAGCAGTTCTTC. It encodes CASSLRPSGSYNEQFF.

This clone was seen a few times. The J gene is TRBJ1-1, the V gene TRBV11-1; 8 bases fit TRBD1. Per germline, CDR1 SGHAT and CDR2 FQDESV (reference sequence). With V trimmed by 6 bases and J by 10 bases, 4 bases remained unmatched. The CDR3 sequence is 11 residues long. Here the CDR3 reads CASRSGQVAFF. The DNA for the CDR3 is TGTGCCAGCAGATCGGGACAGGTAGCTTTCTTT.

The chain carries TRBV5-1 and TRBJ2-2; 11 nucleotides agree with TRBD2. The V segment lost 2 bases and the J segment 4 bases; nucleotides outside the gene matches: 1. Germline CDR1 is SGHRS and CDR2 is YFSETQ. The CDR3 runs 15 residues. The CDR3 DNA reads TGCGCCAGCAGCTTAACTAGCGGGAGCACCGGGGAGCTGTTTTTT. Its protein is CASSLTSGSTGELFF.

A note on this clone: Compared with germline, one end of the junction differs, possibly owing to a read error. V and J are TRBV2 and TRBJ1-5, with 8 bases that match TRBD1. The CDR3 is made up of 15 amino acids. Germline V CDR1 and CDR2: SNHLY, FYNNEI. In nucleotides, the CDR3 is TGTGCCAGCACTGAAAACAGGGGGTCCACGGAGCCCCAGCATTTT. Amino acid sequence: CASTENRGSTEPQHF.

J is TRBJ2-5 and V is TRBV5-1; 13 positions agree with TRBD2. Trimming cost V 2 bases and J 0 bases; bases outside gene matches: 1. The CDR3 loop spans 16 amino acids. In germline, CDR1 is SGHRS, CDR2 YFSETQ. The DNA of the CDR3 is TGCGCCAGCAGCTTAGGACTAGCGGGAGACCAAGAGACCCAGTACTTC. Protein product: CASSLGLAGDQETQYF. Based on the CDR3 plus reference TRBV5-1 and TRBJ2-5, the full variable domain is KAGVTQTPRYLIKTRGQQVTLSCSPISGHRSVSWYQQTPGQGLQFLFEYFSETQRNKGNFPGRFSGRQFSNSRSEMNVSTLELGDSALYLCASSLGLAGDQETQYFGPGTRLLVL.

This sequence joins TRBV6-6 and TRBJ2-7; 7 bases match TRBD1. CDR1 and CDR2 (germline): MNHNY, SVGAGI (reference sequence). This CDR3 contains 13 residues. The trim removed 4 bases at V and 3 bases at J, leaving 3 bases unmatched. As DNA, the CDR3 is TGTGCCAGCAGTTCAGGGGGTTTCTACGAGCAGTACTTC. Translated, it gives CASSSGGFYEQYF.

The V and J genes are TRBV7-9 and TRBJ1-1, with D possibly matching TRBD1 (5 bases). Germline CDR1 reads SEHNR; CDR2 reads FQNEAQ (reference sequence). CDR3 length: 16 residues. Trimming took 5 bases from V and 0 from J, leaving 16 bases between them. The chain's CDR3 is CASSPQLQAMNTEAFF. CDR3 bases: TGTGCCAGCAGCCCTCAATTACAGGCCATGAACACTGAAGCTTTCTTT.

This sequence joins TRBV30 and TRBJ1-2; 7 bases map to TRBD1. The V gene end was trimmed by 5 bases and the J gene end by 4 bases; junction bases not matched to a gene: 13. Germline CDR1 is GTSNPN and CDR2 is SVGIG (reference sequence). This CDR3 contains 15 residues. The CDR3 sequence: CAWEQGEEVGYGYTF. The CDR3 nucleotides are TGTGCCTGGGAGCAGGGGGAAGAGGTGGGCTATGGCTACACCTTC. Together with reference TRBV30 and TRBJ1-2, the CDR3 gives the full variable domain: SQTIHQWPATLVQPVGSPLSLECTVEGTSNPNLYWYRQAAGRGLQLLFYSVGIGQISSEVPQNLSASRPQDRQFILSSKKLLLSDSGFYLCAWEQGEEVGYGYTFGSGTRLTVV.

This sequence joins TRBV29-1 and TRBJ2-7, with TRBD1 matching 10 bases. Germline V gene lookup returns CDR1 SQVTM and CDR2 ANQGSEA. The CDR3 is 13 residues long. V lost 6 bases to trimming and J lost 1 base; unmatched junction nucleotides: 3. This CDR3 is CSVGQGDSYEQYF. As DNA, the CDR3 is TGCAGCGTCGGACAGGGGGATTCCTACGAGCAGTACTTC.

The V gene is TRBV7-9, the J gene TRBJ2-1, with TRBD2 matching over 8 bases. This CDR3 comprises 12 residues. V shed 2 bases and J 13 bases; nucleotides not matched to a gene: 4. Germline V CDR1 and CDR2: SEHNR, FQNEAQ (reference sequence). The CDR3 bases are TGTGCCAGCAGCTTAACAAGCGGGAGTCAGTTCTTC. Its translation: CASSLTSGSQFF.

The rearrangement joins TRBV7-2 to TRBJ2-3; 14 positions match TRBD2. The ends lost 3 bases at V and 6 bases at J; junction bases unmatched: 2. Germline V gene sequence: CDR1 SGHTA, CDR2 FQGNSA. The CDR3 is made up of 15 amino acids. Here the CDR3 DNA reads TGTGCCAGCAGCTTTAGGACTAGCGGGAGGGATACGCAGTATTTT. This translates into CASSFRTSGRDTQYF.

The rearrangement joins TRBV4-1 to TRBJ1-2; D remains unclear. Germline CDR1 and CDR2: MGHRA and YSYEKL. Trimming pared 1 base from V and 7 bases from J, leaving 10 bases between. This CDR3 has 13 amino acids. CDR3 amino acids: CASSQGGAGGYTF. CDR3 in DNA: TGCGCCAGCAGCCAAGGCGGTGCGGGTGGCTACACCTTC.